One sample yielded the 5 T cell receptor beta chains listed below, sequenced in a study of blood T cell repertoires in COVID-19. Produced via immunoSEQ multiplex PCR; TCRdb's table is partial and in-frame only. The sample includes about 250,000 clones, 88% of them seen just once. The specimen sequenced was peripheral blood. These receptor sequences come from a woman aged 40 to 49 who had recovered from COVID-19.

The chain joins TRBV3-1 (or the pseudogene TRBV3-2) to TRBJ1-5, with TRBD1 matching over 10 bases. V trimming: 2 bases; J trimming: 6 bases; junction bases outside the gene matches: 19. The CDR3 is 20 residues long. Germline CDR1 LGHDT, CDR2 YNNKEL (reference sequence). The DNA of the CDR3 is TGTGCCAGCAGCCAACCCAATACCGGGACAGGGGTGCCTGGGGGTCAGCCCCAGCATTTT. It specifies CASSQPNTGTGVPGGQPQHF.

The V call is TRBV30, the J call TRBJ1-5; unclear D gene. There are 15 residues in the CDR3. Germline CDR1 reads GTSNPN; CDR2 reads SVGIG (reference sequence). Trimming left V 0 bases short and J 6 bases short, with 15 bases between. The CDR3 nucleotides read TGTGCCTGGAGTGTGGGCCCCGGGAAAAGTCAGCCCCAGCATTTT. Translated: CAWSVGPGKSQPQHF.

This clone was found once. V usage is TRBV5-1 and J usage is TRBJ1-1; no definite D call. The CDR3 runs 11 residues. Germline V lookup: CDR1 SGHRS, CDR2 YFSETQ. Trimming pared 3 bases from V and 8 bases from J, leaving 8 bases between. The chain's CDR3 is CASSSLGEAFF. The DNA for the CDR3 is TGCGCCAGCAGCTCTCTCGGGGAAGCTTTCTTT.

V usage is TRBV5-1 and J usage is TRBJ2-2; TRBD1 might be the D (7 bases). CDR1 is SGHRS, CDR2 YFSETQ, per germline. V lost 1 base, J lost 5 bases, and 12 bases lay in between. There are 15 residues in the CDR3. CDR3 in DNA: TGCGCCAGCAGCTTGACAGGGGAGGTGACCGGGGAGCTGTTTTTT. It translates to CASSLTGEVTGELFF.

CDR3 DNA sequence: TGTGCCAGCAGCCCCCGTGGGGTGGAGGGACTAAACACTGAAGCTTTCTTT. Translation: CASSPRGVEGLNTEAFF. J is TRBJ1-1 and V is TRBV7-8; D is perhaps TRBD1 (5 bases). V was trimmed by 5 bases and J by 2 bases, leaving 21 bases between them. This CDR3 is 17 amino acids long. Germline loops: CDR1 SGHVS, CDR2 FQNEAQ.